The 4 T cell receptor beta chains in this list originate from one sample, sequenced in a study of T cell repertoires in cytomegalovirus infection. A single record per CDR3 protein comes from TCRdb applying MiXCR to the reads. The repertoire holds over 200,000 distinct CDR3 sequences, with about an eighth as singletons. The sample was PBMCs. These receptors all stem from a human donor in good health (CMV status not recorded). Some clones in this sample may be carry-over from other donors' samples.

This clonotype was detected ten times or more. The chain joins TRBV7-2 to TRBJ2-7, with D tentatively TRBD2 (6 bases). CDR1 SGHTA and CDR2 FQGNSA come from the germline V gene. V was shortened by 3 bases and J by 4 bases, with 16 bases between the two germline ends. The CDR3 has 15 residues. The CDR3, as DNA: TGTGCCAGCAGCTTCCGCGGCTGGAGCGGGTACGAGCAGTACTTC. It specifies CASSFRGWSGYEQYF.

The gene calls are TRBV11-2 and TRBJ2-3, with 8 bases that match TRBD2. The junction had 6 bases not matched to a gene; V was cut back by 0 bases and J by 1 base. The CDR3 is 17 amino acids. Germline V gene lookup returns CDR1 SGHAT and CDR2 FQNNGV. The CDR3 nucleotides are TGTGCCAGCAGCTTAGACGATAGCGGGGACGGCACAGATACGCAGTATTTT. Its protein is CASSLDDSGDGTDTQYF.

With regard to this clonotype: Being one base from a much bigger clone, this may be a read error. J is TRBJ2-1 and V is TRBV7-8, with D possibly TRBD2 on 7 matching bases. The last part of the DNA fits TRBJ2-7 better; the J call may be wrong. The CDR3 contains 16 residues. Germline CDR1 and CDR2: SGHVS and FQNEAQ. CDR3 sequence reads: CASSLSRGGTYNEQYF. CDR3 in DNA: TGTGCCAGCAGCTTAAGTAGGGGGGGGACCTACAATGAGCAGTACTTC.

This clonotype was found many times. The rearrangement joins TRBV5-4 to TRBJ2-3; 9 nucleotides agree with TRBD2. The CDR3 runs 16 residues. Losses at the gene ends were 4 bases for V and 2 bases for J; bases not matched to a gene: 8. Germline CDR1 SGHNT, CDR2 YYREEE (reference sequence). The CDR3 nucleotides read TGTGCCAGCAGCGCCTCCGGGACTAGCCCCACAGATACGCAGTATTTT. Its translation is CASSASGTSPTDTQYF.